Described below is a single TCR beta chain sequence and its context. The antigen is not known. The source of the sample is a study of blood T cells in healthy people across ages. Study-level background: Per two T cells, template switching captured roughly one barcoded beta molecule. Study observations and caveats: The lack of PBMC sorting stopped any conclusive naive versus antigen-experienced comparison. Age advanced and TCR beta diversity per million T cells fell, roughly linearly.

Each sample yielded at least 6 micrograms of PBMC total RNA. Deletions cut 5 bases from V and 1 base from J, with 8 bases between. The CDR3 extends over 13 amino acids. Primers used in a second PCR of about 7 to 11 cycles were a sample-barcoded 5' primer and a J-beta primer mix. TCRdb processed the 5' RACE reads anew with MiXCR; each CDR3 protein has one entry. The profile covers roughly 680,000 distinct CDR3 sequences, with over 20% appearing a single time and 3.5% to 4% taken by the ten largest. The chain is built from TRBV12-3 or TRBV12-4 and TRBJ1-1; D remains ambiguous. Material for sequencing was blood. This clonotype was sampled from a man between 65 and 85 years old in good health. The DNA for the CDR3 is TGTGCCAGCAGTGACCATGGGAACACTGAAGCTTTCTTT. It translates to CASSDHGNTEAFF.